This T cell receptor (beta chain) was recorded in a study of shared clonotypes between healthy human individuals. Produced via immunoSEQ multiplex PCR; TCRdb's table is partial and in-frame only. The table has 2,500,000 or so clones, 90% to 95% seen once. This CDR3 is 15 amino acids long. The trim removed 10 bases at V and 0 bases at J, leaving 10 bases unmatched. Germline V gives CDR1 SNHLY, CDR2 FYNNEI. J is TRBJ2-3 and V is TRBV2; 7 bases align to TRBD2. This sequence was found in a man younger than 35 in good health. Input material: naive CD4+ T cells sorted from blood. Subset noted: CD45RA+ positively selected. The CDR3 DNA reads as TGTGCCACAAAGGCACTAGCGACTAGCACAGATACGCAGTATTTT. Translation gives CATKALATSTDTQYF.